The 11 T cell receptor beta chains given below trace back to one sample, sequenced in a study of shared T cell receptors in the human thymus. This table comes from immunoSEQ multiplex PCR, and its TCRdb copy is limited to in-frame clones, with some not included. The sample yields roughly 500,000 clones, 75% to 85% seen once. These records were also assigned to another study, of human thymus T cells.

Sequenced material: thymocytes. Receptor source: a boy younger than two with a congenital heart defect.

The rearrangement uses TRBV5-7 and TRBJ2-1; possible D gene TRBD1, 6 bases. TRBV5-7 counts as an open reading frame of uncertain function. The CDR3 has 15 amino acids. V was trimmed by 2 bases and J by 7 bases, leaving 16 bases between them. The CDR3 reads CASSFYRVNTNEQFF. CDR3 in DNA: TGTGCCAGCAGCTTCTACAGGGTTAATACGAATGAGCAGTTCTTC.

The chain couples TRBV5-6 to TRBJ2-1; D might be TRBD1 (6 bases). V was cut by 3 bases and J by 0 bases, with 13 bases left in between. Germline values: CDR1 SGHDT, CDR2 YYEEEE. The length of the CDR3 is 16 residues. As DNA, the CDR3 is TGTGCCAGCAGCTGGAGACAGGCCAGCTCCTACAATGAGCAGTTCTTC. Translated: CASSWRQASSYNEQFF.

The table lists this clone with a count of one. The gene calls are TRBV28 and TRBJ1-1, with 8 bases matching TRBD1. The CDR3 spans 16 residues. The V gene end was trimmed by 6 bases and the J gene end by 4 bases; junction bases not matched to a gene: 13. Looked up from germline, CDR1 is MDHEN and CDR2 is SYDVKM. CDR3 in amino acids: CASSHGKGTGGTEAFF. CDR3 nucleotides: TGTGCCAGCAGCCATGGGAAGGGGACAGGAGGCACTGAAGCTTTCTTT.

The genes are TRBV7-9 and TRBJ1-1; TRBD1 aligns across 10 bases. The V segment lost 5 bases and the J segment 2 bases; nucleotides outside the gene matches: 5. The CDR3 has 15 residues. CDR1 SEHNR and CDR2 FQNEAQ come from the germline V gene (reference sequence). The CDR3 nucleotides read TGTGCCAGCAGCGAGACAGGGGGCATCAACACTGAAGCTTTCTTT. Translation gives CASSETGGINTEAFF.

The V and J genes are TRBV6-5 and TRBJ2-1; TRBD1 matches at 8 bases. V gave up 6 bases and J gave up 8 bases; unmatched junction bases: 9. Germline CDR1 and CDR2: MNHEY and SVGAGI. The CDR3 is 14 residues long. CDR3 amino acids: CASRLDRGVDEQFF. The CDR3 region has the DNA TGTGCCAGCAGGTTAGACAGGGGTGTGGATGAGCAGTTCTTC.

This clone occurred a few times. This CDR3 is CASRIAAPDTQYF. CDR3 nucleotide sequence: TGTGCCAGCAGGATCGCGGCCCCAGATACGCAGTATTTT. The gene calls are TRBV6-1 and TRBJ2-3; D call uncertain. The V end lost 6 bases, the J end lost 4 bases, and 11 bases lay between the germline ends. The CDR3 is 13 residues long. Germline-derived CDR1 and CDR2 are MNHNS and SASEGT.

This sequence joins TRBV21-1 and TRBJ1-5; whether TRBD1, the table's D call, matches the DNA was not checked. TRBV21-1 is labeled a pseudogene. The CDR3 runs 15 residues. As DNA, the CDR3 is TGTGCCAGCAGCAAAGAAAGGAAGGGGGATCAGCCCCAGCATTTT. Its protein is CASSKERKGDQPQHF.

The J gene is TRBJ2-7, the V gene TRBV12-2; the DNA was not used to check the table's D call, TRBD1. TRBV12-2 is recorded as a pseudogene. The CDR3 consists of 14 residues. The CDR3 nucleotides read TGTGCAAGTCGACAACCGGGACAGGGCTACGAGCAGTACTTC. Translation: CASRQPGQGYEQYF.

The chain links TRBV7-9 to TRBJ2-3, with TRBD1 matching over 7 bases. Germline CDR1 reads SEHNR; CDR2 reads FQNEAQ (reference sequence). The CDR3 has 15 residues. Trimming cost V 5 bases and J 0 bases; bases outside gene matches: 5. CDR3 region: CASSTGQKSTDTQYF. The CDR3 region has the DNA TGTGCCAGCAGCACGGGACAGAAAAGCACAGATACGCAGTATTTT.

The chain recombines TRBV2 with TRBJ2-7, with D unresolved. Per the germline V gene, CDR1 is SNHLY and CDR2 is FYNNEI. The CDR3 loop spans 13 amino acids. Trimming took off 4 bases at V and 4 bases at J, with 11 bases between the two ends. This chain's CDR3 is CASSGDFDYEQYF. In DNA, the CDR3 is TGTGCCAGCAGTGGAGACTTCGATTACGAGCAGTACTTC.

CDR3 residues: CASTLTSLDRAYNEQFF. For the CDR3, the DNA is TGCGCCAGCACCCTGACTAGTTTAGATAGGGCCTACAATGAGCAGTTCTTC. The chain employs TRBV5-1 and TRBJ2-1; D is perhaps TRBD2 (6 bases). The V end lost 6 bases, the J end lost 2 bases, and 21 bases lay between the germline ends. CDR1 SGHRS and CDR2 YFSETQ come from the germline V gene. This CDR3 contains 17 residues.